A selection of T cell receptor beta chains follows, all from one sample in a study of early T cells in non-severe SARS-CoV-2 infection. TCRdb called the 5' RACE reads again in MiXCR, with one record for every CDR3 protein. The table has around 70,000 distinct CDR3 sequences, approximately 12% seen once. The sample comprised whole blood. The receptors were sampled from an adult who was a healthcare worker with PCR-confirmed SARS-CoV-2 infection or an uninfected control (not recorded which). The CDR3 runs from the conserved cysteine through the conserved F or W. D genes are given only for firm matches. Size values are once, few and many counts, or a class for expanded clones, and some rows have none.

cdr3_nt cdr3_aa v_call d_call j_call clone_size
TGTGCCAGCTCACCCTTGGACAGGGGAGGCACAGATACGCAGTATTTT CASSPLDRGGTDTQYF TRBV18 TRBD1 TRBJ2-3 many
TGCAGTGCTAGACATGCGGGACTAGGTTACAATGAGCAGTTCTTC CSARHAGLGYNEQFF TRBV20-1 TRBD2 TRBJ2-1 many
TGTGCCAGCTTTCCTAGCGCAGCGGCTAACTATGGCTACACCTTC CASFPSAAANYGYTF TRBV6-6 . TRBJ1-2 few
TGTGCCAGCAGCCCTAGAGGGACTAGCGGACTAAGGGGAGATACGCAGTATTTT CASSPRGTSGLRGDTQYF TRBV3-1 TRBD2 TRBJ2-3 few
TGTGCCGCAGGGGCCCAGCTAGGCACAGATACGCAGTATTTT CAAGAQLGTDTQYF TRBV27 . TRBJ2-3 few
TGTGCCAGCAGCTTCGCCAGGGATCAGCCCCAGCATTTT CASSFARDQPQHF TRBV7-6 . TRBJ1-5 few
TGTGCCAGCCTCCCCGCAGGGATCTACGAGCAGTACTTC CASLPAGIYEQYF TRBV6-1 . TRBJ2-7 once
TGCAGCGTTGAAGGCGGGACAAATGGGGCCCAGTACTTC CSVEGGTNGAQYF TRBV29-1 . TRBJ2-5 few
TGTGCCAGCAGTTTATCGGGGGGCACCTACGAGCAGTACTTC CASSLSGGTYEQYF TRBV27 . TRBJ2-7 few
TGTGCCAGCTCACCACGGCAGGCGGACTATGGCTACACCTTC CASSPRQADYGYTF TRBV18 . TRBJ1-2 many
TGTGCCAGCAGCTTAGGACAGAACACTGAAGCTTTCTTT CASSLGQNTEAFF TRBV7-6 . TRBJ1-1 many
TGTGCCAGCAGCGGGGTGGGACGGGGCTACAATGAGCAGTTCTTC CASSGVGRGYNEQFF TRBV7-8 . TRBJ2-1 many
TGTGCCAGCAGCCAAGGGCGACTAGCGGGGCGCTTTACTAGCACAGATACGCAGTATTTT CASSQGRLAGRFTSTDTQYF TRBV3-1 TRBD2 TRBJ2-3 many
TGTGCCAGCAGTTTGCTGTCCGGGGTGAACACTGAAGCTTTCTTT CASSLLSGVNTEAFF TRBV6-1 . TRBJ1-1 .
TGCGCCAGCAGCTCCGGGGACTTTTCAGATACGCAGTATTTT CASSSGDFSDTQYF TRBV5-1 . TRBJ2-3 many
TGCAGCGTTGAAGGCGCGAAGGCTGAAGCTTTCTTT CSVEGAKAEAFF TRBV29-1 . TRBJ1-1 many
TGTGCCAGCAGCTCCTGGGGGGCTTTGGACAATGAGCAGTTCTTC CASSSWGALDNEQFF TRBV7-2 . TRBJ2-1 .
TGTGCCAGCAGTACTCTGGGACAGACAATCTATGGCTACACCTTC CASSTLGQTIYGYTF TRBV6-5 TRBD1 TRBJ1-2 .
TGTGCCAGCAGTGCCGTCGGCTATGGCTACACCTTC CASSAVGYGYTF TRBV2 . TRBJ1-2 few
TGTGCCAGAAGGTTGTACCCTGAAGCTTTCTTT CARRLYPEAFF TRBV11-3 . TRBJ1-1 few
TGTGCCACCCAGGGGGCCCAAGAGACCCAGTACTTC CATQGAQETQYF TRBV6-6 TRBD1 TRBJ2-5 .
TGTGCCTGGAGTTATACAGGGGTCAACTACGAGCAGTACTTC CAWSYTGVNYEQYF TRBV30 TRBD1 TRBJ2-7 few
TGCGCCAGCAGTCTACAGGGGGCCGGGGAGCTGTTTTTT CASSLQGAGELFF TRBV10-2 TRBD1 TRBJ2-2 .
TGTGCCAGTAGCGCTCGGGGCTCCTACGAGCAGTACTTC CASSARGSYEQYF TRBV19 . TRBJ2-7 many
TGTGCCAGTAGATCGGGTCCAGGGGGCGACTACACCTTC CASRSGPGGDYTF TRBV19 TRBD1 TRBJ1-2 .
TGCAGTGCTCTAGGAGGGAGTGGCAATCAGCCCCAGCATTTT CSALGGSGNQPQHF TRBV20-1 . TRBJ1-5 many
TGTGCCAGCAGCTTTTCGACTAGCGGCACAGATACGCAGTATTTT CASSFSTSGTDTQYF TRBV7-9 TRBD2 TRBJ2-3 many
TGTGCCAGCAGTGAAGGGTGGACAGGGGGGACTGAAGCTTTCTTT CASSEGWTGGTEAFF TRBV2 TRBD1 TRBJ1-1 .
TGCGCCAGCAGCTCGGGACAGTCCTACAATGAGCAGTTCTTC CASSSGQSYNEQFF TRBV5-1 TRBD1 TRBJ2-1 many
TGTGCCAGCAGCTTAGAGGCGGACGTGGTATTTCTCGGCACAGATACGCAGTATTTT CASSLEADVVFLGTDTQYF TRBV7-9 . TRBJ2-3 .
TGTGCCAGCAGCGCCGGGACAGGGGCGTACGAGCAGTACTTC CASSAGTGAYEQYF TRBV7-9 TRBD1 TRBJ2-7 .
TGCAGCGTTGACAGGCTCGGGGAAGCTTTCTTT CSVDRLGEAFF TRBV29-1 . TRBJ1-1 .
TGTGCCAGCTCACCCCGGACAGGGACACAAGAGACCCAGTACTTC CASSPRTGTQETQYF TRBV18 TRBD1 TRBJ2-5 few
TGTGCCAGCAGCTTGGATGGTGGCCGCGCCGGGAACACCATATATTTT CASSLDGGRAGNTIYF TRBV5-5 . TRBJ1-3 many
TGTGCCATCAACAGGGGCCGCACAGATACGCAGTATTTT CAINRGRTDTQYF TRBV15 TRBD1 TRBJ2-3 few
TGCAGTGCACCAGGGGGCCCGCATGTCACAGATACGCAGTATTTT CSAPGGPHVTDTQYF TRBV20-1 TRBD1 TRBJ2-3 few
TGTGCCAGCAGCAGAGGACTAGCGGTTAAGGCAGATACGCAGTATTTT CASSRGLAVKADTQYF TRBV3-1 TRBD2 TRBJ2-3 many